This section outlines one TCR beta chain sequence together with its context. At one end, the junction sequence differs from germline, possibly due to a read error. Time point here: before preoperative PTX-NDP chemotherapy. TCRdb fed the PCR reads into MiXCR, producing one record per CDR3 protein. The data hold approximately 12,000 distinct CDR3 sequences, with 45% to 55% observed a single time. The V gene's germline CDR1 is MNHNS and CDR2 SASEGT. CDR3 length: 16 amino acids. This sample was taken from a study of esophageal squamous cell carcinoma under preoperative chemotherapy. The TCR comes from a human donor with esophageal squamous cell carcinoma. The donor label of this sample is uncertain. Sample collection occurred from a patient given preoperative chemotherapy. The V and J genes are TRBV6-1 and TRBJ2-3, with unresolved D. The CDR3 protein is CASRGFWGSYTETQYF. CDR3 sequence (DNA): TGTGCCAGCAGGGGATTTTGGGGAAGTTACACAGAGACGCAGTATTTT.